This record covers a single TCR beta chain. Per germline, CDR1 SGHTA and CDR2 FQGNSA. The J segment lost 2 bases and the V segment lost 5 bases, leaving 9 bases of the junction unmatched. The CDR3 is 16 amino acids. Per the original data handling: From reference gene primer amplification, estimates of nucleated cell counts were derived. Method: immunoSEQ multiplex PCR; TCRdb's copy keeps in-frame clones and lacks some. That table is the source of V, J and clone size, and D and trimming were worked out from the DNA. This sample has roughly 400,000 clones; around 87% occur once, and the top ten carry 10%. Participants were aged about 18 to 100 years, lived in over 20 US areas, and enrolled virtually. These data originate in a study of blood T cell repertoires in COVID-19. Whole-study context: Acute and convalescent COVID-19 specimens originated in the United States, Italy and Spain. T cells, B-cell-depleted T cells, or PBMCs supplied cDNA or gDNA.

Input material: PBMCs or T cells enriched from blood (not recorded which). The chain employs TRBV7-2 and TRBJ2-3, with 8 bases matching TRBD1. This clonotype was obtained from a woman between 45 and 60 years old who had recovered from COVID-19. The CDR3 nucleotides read TGTGCCAGCAGCACTAGACAGGGGTCGGTCACAGATACGCAGTATTTT. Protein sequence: CASSTRQGSVTDTQYF.